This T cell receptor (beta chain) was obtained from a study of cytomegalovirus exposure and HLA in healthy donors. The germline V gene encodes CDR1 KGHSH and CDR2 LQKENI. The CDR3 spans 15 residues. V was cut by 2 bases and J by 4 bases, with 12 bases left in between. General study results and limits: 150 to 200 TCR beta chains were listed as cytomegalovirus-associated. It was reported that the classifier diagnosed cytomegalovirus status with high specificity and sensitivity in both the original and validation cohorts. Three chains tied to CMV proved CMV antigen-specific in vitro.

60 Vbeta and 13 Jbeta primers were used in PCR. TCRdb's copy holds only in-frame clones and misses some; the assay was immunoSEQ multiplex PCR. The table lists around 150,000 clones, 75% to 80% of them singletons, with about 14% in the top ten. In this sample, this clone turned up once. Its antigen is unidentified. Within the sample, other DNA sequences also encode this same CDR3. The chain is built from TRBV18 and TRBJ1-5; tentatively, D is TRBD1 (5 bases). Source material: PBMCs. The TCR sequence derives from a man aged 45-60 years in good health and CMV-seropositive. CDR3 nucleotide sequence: TGTGCCAGCTCACCAGGGGGGGGTGGTAATCAGCCCCAGCATTTT. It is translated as CASSPGGGGNQPQHF.